Shown below are 13 T cell receptor beta chains from a single sample sequenced in a study of T cells after yellow fever vaccination. One entry per CDR3 protein, called by TCRdb with MiXCR from the 5' RACE reads. The sample lists about 550,000 distinct CDR3 sequences, roughly 19% occurring once. The starting material was PBMCs, obtained 15 days after the yellow fever booster vaccination. These receptors all come from a man aged 25-45 years who received the YFV17D yellow fever vaccine.

The chain links TRBV7-2 to TRBJ2-5, with 8 nucleotides matching TRBD2. Per the germline V gene, CDR1 is SGHTA and CDR2 is FQGNSA. With V trimmed by 5 bases and J by 0 bases, 8 bases remained unmatched. This CDR3 spans 16 amino acids. CDR3 in amino acids: CASSLLADLYQETQYF. The CDR3 coding sequence is TGTGCCAGCAGCCTACTAGCGGACCTGTACCAAGAGACCCAGTACTTC.

The J gene is TRBJ2-1, the V gene TRBV4-3; D is possibly TRBD1 or TRBD2 (5 bases each). The germline V gene encodes CDR1 LGHNA and CDR2 YSLEER. V lost 2 bases and J 0 bases, leaving 20 bases between the germline ends. CDR3 length equals 19 residues. CDR3 residues: CASSQPLPGPISSYNEQFF. The CDR3 DNA reads TGCGCCAGCAGCCAACCTCTTCCGGGGCCCATAAGCTCCTACAATGAGCAGTTCTTC.

There are many counts of this clonotype. The rearrangement joins TRBV7-2 to TRBJ2-5; 9 bases agree with TRBD2. Germline V CDR1 and CDR2: SGHTA, FQGNSA. The CDR3 covers 15 residues. J lost 4 bases, V lost 6 bases, and 9 bases had no gene match. CDR3 DNA sequence: TGTGCCAGCAGTCAACACCTAGCGGGACGAGAGACCCAGTACTTC. Its translation: CASSQHLAGRETQYF.

The chain joins TRBV6-1 to TRBJ2-6; the D gene is possibly TRBD1 (5 bases). The V and J ends lost 6 bases and 11 bases respectively, with 17 bases between them. CDR3 length: 14 residues. The germline V gene encodes CDR1 MNHNS and CDR2 SASEGT. This chain's CDR3 is CASRPRQTTYVLTF. The CDR3 nucleotides are TGTGCCAGCAGGCCAAGACAGACCACATACGTCCTGACTTTC.

This chain links TRBV12-3 or TRBV12-4 with TRBJ2-1; 8 bases align to TRBD1. Trimming cost V 7 bases and J 3 bases; bases outside gene matches: 8. CDR3 length: 15 residues. CDR3 sequence reads: CASKSDRGGYNEQFF. For the CDR3, the DNA is TGTGCCAGCAAATCAGACAGGGGAGGCTACAATGAGCAGTTCTTC.

This clonotype was seen a few times. The J gene is TRBJ2-5, the V gene TRBV7-2, with D unresolved. Germline CDR1 reads SGHTA; CDR2 reads FQGNSA. The CDR3 covers 15 residues. V was clipped by 5 bases and J by 1 base, with 14 bases between them. The CDR3 is CASSGMGVGQETQYF. The CDR3 nucleotides are TGTGCCAGCAGCGGGATGGGTGTAGGCCAAGAGACCCAGTACTTC.

The chain recombines TRBV20-1 with TRBJ2-2, with TRBD2 as a possible D gene (7 bases). V was clipped by 4 bases and J by 6 bases, with 12 bases between them. The CDR3 loop spans 13 amino acids. Germline V lookup: CDR1 DFQATT, CDR2 SNEGSKA (reference sequence). The CDR3 protein is CSATLGGPGELFF. The CDR3 DNA follows: TGCAGTGCTACCTTGGGGGGGCCCGGGGAGCTGTTTTTT.

The genes are TRBV12-3 or TRBV12-4 and TRBJ1-2, with D perhaps matching TRBD1 (6 bases). The V gene lost 2 bases and the J gene lost 6 bases, with 16 bases spanning the gap. The CDR3 spans 15 residues. CDR3 sequence (DNA): TGTGCCAGCAGTTTATTTAGGACAGCCCGCCATGGCTACACCTTC. This translates into CASSLFRTARHGYTF.

The rearrangement uses TRBV20-1 and TRBJ2-3; D unresolved. CDR1 is DFQATT, CDR2 SNEGSKA, per germline (reference sequence). The germline V and J ends were trimmed by 5 bases and 2 bases, with 8 bases remaining between them. This CDR3 region has 12 residues. The CDR3 sequence: CSASRPTDTQYF. The CDR3 nucleotides are TGCAGTGCTTCTAGGCCCACAGATACGCAGTATTTT.

The chain has TRBV7-9 and TRBJ2-1; perhaps TRBD1 as D (6 bases). CDR1 and CDR2 (germline): SEHNR, FQNEAQ (reference sequence). With 3 bases removed from V and 6 bases from J, the gap between germline ends came to 12 bases. The CDR3 has 14 amino acids. CDR3 sequence: CASSFRSDSNEQFF. Here the CDR3 DNA reads TGTGCCAGCAGCTTCCGATCGGACAGCAATGAGCAGTTCTTC.

J is TRBJ1-2 and V is TRBV21-1; the D call TRBD1 from the table was never checked on the DNA. TRBV21-1 is a recognized pseudogene. This CDR3 is built from 15 residues. CDR3 DNA sequence: TGTGCCAGCAGCAAAGATGAGACAGGGGGTTATGGCTACACCTTC. Amino acids: CASSKDETGGYGYTF.

This clonotype was detected only once. This chain uses TRBV5-1 with TRBJ2-1; TRBD2 matches 10 bases. Germline V lookup: CDR1 SGHRS, CDR2 YFSETQ. CDR3 length equals 16 residues. Unmatched junction bases numbered 6, after V lost 2 bases and J lost 4 bases. The CDR3 nucleotides read TGCGCCAGCAGCTTACCACTAGCGGGACTATACAATGAGCAGTTCTTC. Translating gives CASSLPLAGLYNEQFF. Filled out from reference TRBV5-1 and TRBJ2-1, the complete variable domain reads KAGVTQTPRYLIKTRGQQVTLSCSPISGHRSVSWYQQTPGQGLQFLFEYFSETQRNKGNFPGRFSGRQFSNSRSEMNVSTLELGDSALYLCASSLPLAGLYNEQFFGPGTRLTVL.

The chain combines TRBV7-9 with TRBJ2-1, with 8 bases identical to TRBD1. This CDR3 is built from 16 residues. With V trimmed by 1 base and J by 9 bases, 11 bases remained unmatched. CDR1 and CDR2 from the germline V gene are SEHNR and FQNEAQ (reference sequence). CDR3 bases: TGTGCCAGCAGCTTAGATCATCGACAGGGGCCGAGTGAGCAGTTCTTC. Residues: CASSLDHRQGPSEQFF.